Following are 18 T cell receptor beta chains from one sample sequenced in a study of shared clonotypes between healthy human individuals. TCRdb keeps only in-frame clones here, not all; method: immunoSEQ multiplex PCR. The sample consists of approximately 640,000 clones, roughly 91% of them appearing once. The specimen sequenced was memory CD8+ T cells from PBMCs. The subset was: CD45RO+ cells pooled with CCR7-negative TemRA cells. Receptor source: a man between 18 and 29 years old in good health. Some clones in this sample may be carry-over from other donors' samples.

The rearrangement joins TRBV7-9 to TRBJ2-5, with D tentatively TRBD1 (5 bases). This CDR3 contains 13 residues. The V end lost 6 bases, the J end lost 3 bases, and 11 bases lay between the germline ends. CDR1 is SEHNR, CDR2 FQNEAQ, per germline (reference sequence). The CDR3 DNA reads TGTGCCAGCAGGCCGACAGTTAAAGAGACCCAGTACTTC. This gives the protein CASRPTVKETQYF.

The chain joins TRBV27 to TRBJ1-4, with D possibly matching TRBD1 (5 bases). Germline V lookup: CDR1 MNHEY, CDR2 SMNVEV (reference sequence). The ends were cut back, 8 bases at V and 2 bases at J, with 18 bases in the middle. This CDR3 is built from 16 residues. The DNA for the CDR3 is TGTGCCAGCCGGACAATGATGGGGTTTACTAATGAAAAACTGTTTTTT. It translates to CASRTMMGFTNEKLFF.

The chain links TRBV27 to TRBJ2-7; TRBD2 matches at 13 bases. The CDR3 consists of 17 residues. The germline CDR1 and CDR2 sequences are MNHEY and SMNVEV (reference sequence). V gave up 5 bases and J gave up 3 bases; unmatched junction bases: 10. DNA for the CDR3: TGTGCCAGCAGTATCGGACTAGCGGGGGACTTACACTACGAGCAGTACTTC. Its translation: CASSIGLAGDLHYEQYF.

V is TRBV4-1 and J is TRBJ1-5, with no clear D. The CDR3 is 16 amino acids. CDR1 and CDR2 (germline): MGHRA, YSYEKL. Trimming removed 0 bases at V and 5 bases at J, with 14 bases between. The CDR3 DNA reads TGCGCCAGCAGCCAAGATGCAGGTGGATTGGATCAGCCCCAGCATTTT. Protein product: CASSQDAGGLDQPQHF.

This chain links TRBV6-5 with TRBJ2-3; D could derive from TRBD1 or TRBD2 (6 bases each). This CDR3 contains 15 residues. Trimming took 0 bases from V and 11 from J, leaving 18 bases between them. Germline V CDR1 and CDR2: MNHEY, SVGAGI. CDR3 sequence: CASSYSWGAYAGQYF. CDR3 nucleotide sequence: TGTGCCAGCAGTTACTCATGGGGGGCTTACGCGGGGCAGTATTTT.

The genes are TRBV14 and TRBJ1-1; no reliable D call. Germline lookup yields CDR1 SGHDN and CDR2 FVKESK. Between the trimmed V and J ends, which lost 3 bases and 4 bases, there was a span of 6 bases. The CDR3 has 12 amino acids. In DNA, the CDR3 is TGTGCCAGCAGCCATAGGAGCACTGAAGCTTTCTTT. Translation gives CASSHRSTEAFF.

The chain employs TRBV27 and TRBJ1-1; perhaps TRBD1 as D (5 bases). Germline V gene sequence: CDR1 MNHEY, CDR2 SMNVEV (reference sequence). The V end lost 2 bases, the J end lost 4 bases, and 14 bases lay between the germline ends. There are 15 residues in the CDR3. CDR3 region: CASSLGGRGGTEAFF. The CDR3 DNA is TGTGCCAGCAGTTTAGGGGGGAGGGGAGGCACTGAAGCTTTCTTT.

V gene TRBV28 combines with J gene TRBJ2-5; D is perhaps TRBD2 (5 bases). Trimming cost V 3 bases and J 5 bases, with 22 bases left between them. The CDR3 sequence is 17 residues long. Germline-derived CDR1 and CDR2 are MDHEN and SYDVKM. The CDR3 region has the DNA TGTGCCAGCAGTTTGAGAGGACCGCTTACCCGAGGGGAGACCCAGTACTTC. This sequence encodes CASSLRGPLTRGETQYF.

In nucleotides, the CDR3 is TGTGCCAGCAGCCCCCCTCTCTCTGGCGGGGACAGCTCCTACGAGCAGTACTTC. It specifies CASSPPLSGGDSSYEQYF. V and J are TRBV7-9 and TRBJ2-7; TRBD1 is a possible D gene (7 bases). The V and J ends lost 5 bases and 0 bases respectively, with 23 bases between them. CDR3 size: 18 residues. The V gene's germline CDR1 is SEHNR and CDR2 FQNEAQ (reference sequence).

Written as DNA, the CDR3 is TGTGCCAGCAGCACTCGCAGCGGCTTAGGGGAGACCCAGTACTTC. This gives the protein CASSTRSGLGETQYF. This sequence joins TRBV14 and TRBJ2-5; D may be TRBD2 (5 bases). There are 15 residues in the CDR3. The germline V gene encodes CDR1 SGHDN and CDR2 FVKESK. The V end was cut by 5 bases, the J end by 5 bases, with 18 bases between.

The chain recombines TRBV15 with TRBJ2-2; 8 bases match TRBD1. This CDR3 is built from 15 residues. The J segment lost 3 bases and the V segment lost 3 bases, leaving 3 bases of the junction unmatched. The germline V gene has CDR1 LNHNV and CDR2 YYDKDF (reference sequence). This CDR3 is CATSSGRGHTGELFF. The CDR3 bases are TGTGCCACCAGCAGTGGCAGGGGGCACACCGGGGAGCTGTTTTTT. The entire variable domain, with the rest obtained from reference TRBV15 and TRBJ2-2, is as follows: DAMVIQNPRYQVTQFGKPVTLSCSQTLNHNVMYWYQQKSSQAPKLLFHYYDKDFNNEADTPDNFQSRRPNTSFCFLDIRSPGLGDTAMYLCATSSGRGHTGELFFGEGSRLTVL.

V is TRBV6-5 and J is TRBJ2-7; tentatively, D is TRBD2 (6 bases). Germline V gives CDR1 MNHEY, CDR2 SVGAGI. The V and J ends lost 0 bases and 1 base respectively, with 13 bases between them. This CDR3 has 16 residues. The CDR3 DNA follows: TGTGCCAGCAGTTACTCCGGGGGACTGAAGTCCTACGAGCAGTACTTC. Translated: CASSYSGGLKSYEQYF.

The J gene is TRBJ2-7, the V gene TRBV7-9, with D maybe TRBD2 (5 bases). CDR1 and CDR2 (germline): SEHNR, FQNEAQ (reference sequence). This CDR3 spans 14 amino acids. The V gene lost 5 bases and the J gene lost 2 bases, with 13 bases spanning the gap. This CDR3 reads CASSLSPGTYEQYF. CDR3 DNA: TGTGCCAGCAGCCTTTCCCCGGGAACCTACGAGCAGTACTTC.

The chain employs TRBV27 and TRBJ2-3; D is uncertain. CDR3 size: 15 residues. Germline V CDR1 and CDR2: MNHEY, SMNVEV (reference sequence). Trimming cost V 5 bases and J 1 base, with 13 bases left between them. CDR3: CASSPIIMRTDTQYF. CDR3 coding DNA: TGTGCCAGCAGTCCTATTATCATGCGCACAGATACGCAGTATTTT.

The V gene is TRBV7-9, the J gene TRBJ2-3; 8 bases agree with TRBD1. CDR1 and CDR2 from the germline V gene are SEHNR and FQNEAQ (reference sequence). The CDR3 runs to 19 residues. J gave up 8 bases and V 1 base, and 20 bases lay outside the gene matches. The CDR3 reads CASSLEPTAYRGSSATQYF. DNA for the CDR3: TGTGCCAGCAGCTTAGAACCCACGGCTTACAGGGGGTCATCGGCTACGCAGTATTTT.

This clone was seen only a few times. The V call is TRBV6-4, the J call TRBJ2-5, with TRBD2 identical over 12 bases. The CDR3 length is 15 residues. V lost 5 bases and J lost 4; bases outside the gene matches: 5. CDR1 MRHNA and CDR2 SNTAGT come from the germline V gene. The CDR3 sequence is CASSRLAGAGETQYF. CDR3 in DNA: TGTGCCAGCAGTAGACTAGCGGGAGCGGGAGAGACCCAGTACTTC.

The chain joins TRBV9 to TRBJ2-2; D is possibly TRBD2 (5 bases). CDR1 and CDR2 from the germline V gene are SGDLS and YYNGEE. Trimming shortened V by 4 bases and J by 7 bases, and 14 bases separated the two germline ends. The CDR3 is made up of 14 amino acids. CDR3 in amino acids: CASSPAADVGELFF. CDR3 in DNA: TGTGCCAGCAGCCCGGCAGCGGATGTCGGGGAGCTGTTTTTT.

The CDR3 coding sequence is TGTGCCAGTAGTGCCGGACAAGGACGGATGTACGAGCAGTACTTC. Translation: CASSAGQGRMYEQYF. V gene TRBV19 combines with J gene TRBJ2-7, with TRBD1 as a possible D gene (5 bases). The CDR3 covers 15 residues. V was cut by 5 bases and J by 4 bases, with 18 bases left in between. Looked up from germline, CDR1 is LNHDA and CDR2 is SQIVND (reference sequence).